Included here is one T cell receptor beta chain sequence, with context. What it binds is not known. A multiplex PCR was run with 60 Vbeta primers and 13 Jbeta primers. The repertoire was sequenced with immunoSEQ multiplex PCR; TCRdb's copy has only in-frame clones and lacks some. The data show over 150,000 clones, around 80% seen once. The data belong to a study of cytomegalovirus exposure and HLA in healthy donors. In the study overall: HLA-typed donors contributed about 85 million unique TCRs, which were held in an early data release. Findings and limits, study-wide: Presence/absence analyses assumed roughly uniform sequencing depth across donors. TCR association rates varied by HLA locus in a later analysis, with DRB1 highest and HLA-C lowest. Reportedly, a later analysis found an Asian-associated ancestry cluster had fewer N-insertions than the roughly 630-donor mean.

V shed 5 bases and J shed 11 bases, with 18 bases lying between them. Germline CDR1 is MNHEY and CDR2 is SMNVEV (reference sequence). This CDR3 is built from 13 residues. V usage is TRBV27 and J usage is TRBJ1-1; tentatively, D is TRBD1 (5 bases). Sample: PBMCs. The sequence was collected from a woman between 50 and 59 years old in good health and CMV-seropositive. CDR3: CASSPGRTRGAFF. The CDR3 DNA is TGTGCCAGCAGTCCGGGCCGAACCCGGGGGGCTTTCTTT.